The source of this T cell receptor (beta chain) is a study of Ad26.COV2.S vaccination and SARS-CoV-2 variants. Study overall: Recipients of Ad26.COV2.S got it intramuscularly, once or twice 56 days apart.

V lost 3 bases and J lost 4, with 13 bases in between. Germline V lookup: CDR1 SGHTA, CDR2 FQGNSA. The CDR3 runs to 15 residues. Treatment: approximately 18 received Ad26.COV2.S at low or high dose, single or two shots; 5 received placebo; per-sample allocation not given. Specimens were obtained on day 63 following the first vaccine or placebo injection. Assay: immunoSEQ multiplex PCR; the TCRdb copy retains only in-frame clones and omits some. The table records about 480,000 clones, approximately 90% of them present only once. The receptor's source is a person aged 18-65 years who received the Ad26.COV2.S COVID-19 vaccine or a placebo. The sample here was peripheral blood, taken in a trial of Ad26.COV2.S vaccine versus placebo. The chain combines TRBV7-2 with TRBJ1-5; unclear D gene. The CDR3 DNA reads as TGTGCCAGCAGCTTGGAAGGGTTCCAAAATCAGCCCCAGCATTTT. Protein product: CASSLEGFQNQPQHF.